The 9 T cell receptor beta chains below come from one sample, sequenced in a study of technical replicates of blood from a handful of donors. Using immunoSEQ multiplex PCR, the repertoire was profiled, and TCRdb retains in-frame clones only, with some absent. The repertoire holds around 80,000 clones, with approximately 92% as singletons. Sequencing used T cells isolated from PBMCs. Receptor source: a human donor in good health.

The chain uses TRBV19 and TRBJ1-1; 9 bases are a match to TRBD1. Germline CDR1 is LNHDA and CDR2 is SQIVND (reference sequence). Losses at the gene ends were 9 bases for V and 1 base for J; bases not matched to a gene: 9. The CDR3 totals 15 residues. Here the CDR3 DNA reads TGTGCCAGCCAGACTACAGGGGGCCGGAACACTGAAGCTTTCTTT. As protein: CASQTTGGRNTEAFF.

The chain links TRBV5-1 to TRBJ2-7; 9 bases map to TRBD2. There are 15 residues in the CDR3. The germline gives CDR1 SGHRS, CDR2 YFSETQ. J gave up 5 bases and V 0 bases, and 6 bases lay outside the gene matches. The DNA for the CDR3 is TGCGCCAGCAGCTTGGGCGGGAGGGCCACAGACGAGCAGTACTTC. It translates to CASSLGGRATDEQYF.

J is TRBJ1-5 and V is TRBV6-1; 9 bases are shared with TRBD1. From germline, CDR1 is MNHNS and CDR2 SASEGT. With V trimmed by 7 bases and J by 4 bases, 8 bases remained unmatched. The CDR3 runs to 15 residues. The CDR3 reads CASNPGQGANQPQHF. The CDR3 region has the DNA TGTGCCAGCAATCCGGGACAGGGTGCAAATCAGCCCCAGCATTTT.

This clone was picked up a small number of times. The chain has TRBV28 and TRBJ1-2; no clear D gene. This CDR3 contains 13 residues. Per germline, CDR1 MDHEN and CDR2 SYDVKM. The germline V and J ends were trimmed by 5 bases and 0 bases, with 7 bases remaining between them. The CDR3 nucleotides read TGTGCCAGCAGTCTGCACTCTAACTATGGCTACACCTTC. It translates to CASSLHSNYGYTF.

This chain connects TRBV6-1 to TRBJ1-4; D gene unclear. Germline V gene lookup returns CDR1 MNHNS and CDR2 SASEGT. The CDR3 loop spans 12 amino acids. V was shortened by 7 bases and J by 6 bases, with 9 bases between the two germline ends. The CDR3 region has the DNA TGTGCCAGCACCTACCGGGATGAAAAACTGTTTTTT. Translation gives CASTYRDEKLFF.

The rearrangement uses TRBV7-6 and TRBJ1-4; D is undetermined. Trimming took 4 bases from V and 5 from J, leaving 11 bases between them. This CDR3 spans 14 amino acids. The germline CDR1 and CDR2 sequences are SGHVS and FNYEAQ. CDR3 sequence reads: CASSYRVQNEKLFF. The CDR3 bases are TGTGCCAGCAGCTATCGGGTCCAAAATGAAAAACTGTTTTTT. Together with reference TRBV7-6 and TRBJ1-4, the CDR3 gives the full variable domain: GAGVSQSPRYKVTKRGQDVALRCDPISGHVSLYWYRQALGQGPEFLTYFNYEAQQDKSGLPNDRFSAERPEGSISTLTIQRTEQRDSAMYRCASSYRVQNEKLFFGSGTQLSVL.

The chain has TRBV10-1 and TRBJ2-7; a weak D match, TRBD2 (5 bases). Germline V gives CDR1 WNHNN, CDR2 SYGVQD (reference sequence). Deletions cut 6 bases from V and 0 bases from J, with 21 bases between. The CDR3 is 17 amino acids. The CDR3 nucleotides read TGCGCCAGCAGAGTCGTCATTACGGGGTCCAACTCCTACGAGCAGTACTTC. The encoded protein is CASRVVITGSNSYEQYF.

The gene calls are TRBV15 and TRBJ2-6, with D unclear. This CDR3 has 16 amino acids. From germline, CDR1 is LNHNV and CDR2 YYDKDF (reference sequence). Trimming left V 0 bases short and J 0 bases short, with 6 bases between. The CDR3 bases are TGTGCCACCAGCAGAGATGTCGGCTCTGGGGCCAACGTCCTGACTTTC. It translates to CATSRDVGSGANVLTF.

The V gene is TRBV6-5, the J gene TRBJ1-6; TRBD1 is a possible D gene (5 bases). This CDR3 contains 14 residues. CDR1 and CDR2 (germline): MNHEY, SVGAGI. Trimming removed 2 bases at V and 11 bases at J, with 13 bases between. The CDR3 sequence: CASSYGGIRAPLHF. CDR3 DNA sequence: TGTGCCAGCAGTTACGGGGGGATCAGGGCACCCCTCCACTTT.